Below, one T cell receptor beta chain is given with its context. As handled by the study authors: Using reference gene primer amplification, nucleated cell counts were estimated. The table came from immunoSEQ multiplex PCR; TCRdb's copy has only in-frame clones and leaves some out. That table is the source of V, J and clone size, and D and trimming were worked out from the DNA. The sample contains hundreds of thousands of clones, roughly 82% of which appear only once. These data come from a study of blood T cell repertoires in COVID-19. As for the study in general: There were acute and convalescent COVID-19 samples, and they came from the United States, Italy and Spain. The cDNA or gDNA used as material had been derived from T cells, B-cell-depleted T cells, or PBMCs.

CDR1 is SGHTS, CDR2 YDEGEE, per germline. The CDR3 contains 16 residues. Trimming took 0 bases from V and 5 from J; bases not matched to a gene: 7. Sample: peripheral blood. The sequence came from a woman in her seventies with acute or convalescent COVID-19. This chain connects TRBV5-8 to TRBJ1-2, with TRBD1 matching over 10 bases. The CDR3 region is CASSLVLTGGRYGYTF. CDR3 DNA sequence: TGTGCCAGCAGCTTGGTATTGACAGGGGGCAGGTATGGCTACACCTTC.